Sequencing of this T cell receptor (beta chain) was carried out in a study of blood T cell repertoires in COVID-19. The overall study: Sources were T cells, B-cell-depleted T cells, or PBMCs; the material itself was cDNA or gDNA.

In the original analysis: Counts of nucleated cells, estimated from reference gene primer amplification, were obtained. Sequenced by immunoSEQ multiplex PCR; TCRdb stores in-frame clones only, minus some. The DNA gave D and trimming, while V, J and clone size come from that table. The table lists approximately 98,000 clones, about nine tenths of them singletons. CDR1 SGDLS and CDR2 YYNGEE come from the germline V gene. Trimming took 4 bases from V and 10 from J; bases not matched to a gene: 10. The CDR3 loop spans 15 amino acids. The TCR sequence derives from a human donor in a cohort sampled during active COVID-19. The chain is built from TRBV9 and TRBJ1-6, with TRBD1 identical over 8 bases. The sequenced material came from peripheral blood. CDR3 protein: CASSLETGERSPLHF. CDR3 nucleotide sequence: TGTGCCAGCAGCCTAGAGACAGGGGAAAGATCACCCCTCCACTTT.